One sample yielded the 24 T cell receptor beta chains listed below, sequenced in a study of control samples from healthy donors and cancer patients. Here immunoSEQ multiplex PCR was the method, and the copy in TCRdb shows in-frame clones only, minus some. Among 95,000 to 100,000 clones listed, around 88% were seen once. The sequencing sample was made of blood. The receptors here all came from a man aged 25 to 45 in good health.

This clone came up once. This rearrangement joins TRBV15 to TRBJ1-1; the D is unclear. There are 13 residues in the CDR3. With 7 bases removed from V and 6 bases from J, the gap between germline ends came to 15 bases. In germline, CDR1 is LNHNV, CDR2 YYDKDF (reference sequence). CDR3 residues: CATNNRGFAEAFF. CDR3 DNA sequence: TGTGCCACCAACAACCGAGGTTTTGCTGAAGCTTTCTTT. The entire variable domain, with the rest obtained from reference TRBV15 and TRBJ1-1, is as follows: DAMVIQNPRYQVTQFGKPVTLSCSQTLNHNVMYWYQQKSSQAPKLLFHYYDKDFNNEADTPDNFQSRRPNTSFCFLDIRSPGLGDTAMYLCATNNRGFAEAFFGQGTRLTVV.

The chain joins TRBV24-1 to TRBJ2-1; D may be TRBD2 (6 bases). The CDR3 loop spans 13 amino acids. Germline assignment: CDR1 KGHDR and CDR2 SFDVKD. V lost 0 bases, J lost 9 bases, and 8 bases lay in between. CDR3 nucleotide sequence: TGTGCCACCAGTGATTTGGTGGAGGGTGAGCAGTTCTTC. Residues: CATSDLVEGEQFF.

The V gene is TRBV6-6, the J gene TRBJ1-2; D is possibly TRBD1 (5 bases). V lost 5 bases, J lost 2 bases, and 24 bases lay in between. Germline V gene data show CDR1 as MNHNY and CDR2 as SVGAGI (reference sequence). This CDR3 is built from 18 residues. The CDR3 DNA reads TGTGCCAGCAGTCGCTCCTCTCACGGACACCAGACGAACTATGGCTACACCTTC. Residues: CASSRSSHGHQTNYGYTF.

The chain combines TRBV10-3 with TRBJ1-6, with TRBD1 as a possible D gene (6 bases). V lost 6 bases and J 5 bases, leaving 14 bases between the germline ends. Germline assignment: CDR1 ENHRY and CDR2 SYGVKD. This CDR3 has 15 amino acids. The CDR3 region is CAIRPGTSDNSPLHF. The CDR3 DNA is TGTGCCATCAGGCCCGGGACATCCGATAATTCACCCCTCCACTTT.

The chain uses TRBV28 and TRBJ1-4; D may be TRBD1 (5 bases). The CDR3 runs 15 residues. The V end lost 7 bases, the J end lost 8 bases, and 20 bases lay between the germline ends. Germline CDR1 and CDR2: MDHEN and SYDVKM. The CDR3: CASTKGRGAREKLFF. As DNA, the CDR3 is TGTGCCAGCACCAAGGGCCGTGGGGCTCGGGAAAAACTGTTTTTT.

The V gene is TRBV19, the J gene TRBJ1-5; 11 bases are shared with TRBD1. CDR3 length equals 19 residues. Trimming at V came to 5 bases and at J to 0 bases, leaving 12 bases not matched to a gene. Germline CDR1 LNHDA, CDR2 SQIVND (reference sequence). Here the CDR3 reads CASSLVPGTGGSSNQPQHF. The CDR3, as DNA: TGTGCCAGTAGTTTGGTTCCCGGGACAGGGGGTTCTAGCAATCAGCCCCAGCATTTT.

The chain has TRBV7-2 and TRBJ2-3; 12 bases map to TRBD2. Trimming at V came to 6 bases and at J to 7 bases, leaving 5 bases not matched to a gene. The CDR3 spans 14 residues. Germline V gene sequence: CDR1 SGHTA, CDR2 FQGNSA. In DNA, the CDR3 is TGTGCCAGCAGTCCTAGCGGGAGGGTTTATACGCAGTATTTT. Translated, it gives CASSPSGRVYTQYF.

This chain joins TRBV9 and TRBJ1-2; D not certain. The germline gives CDR1 SGDLS, CDR2 YYNGEE. CDR3 size: 16 residues. V lost 0 bases and J lost 0, with 12 bases in between. CDR3 protein: CASSVAPTATNYGYTF. The CDR3 region has the DNA TGTGCCAGCAGCGTAGCACCCACGGCTACTAACTATGGCTACACCTTC.

The V call is TRBV27, the J call TRBJ1-2; TRBD1 matches at 11 bases. Germline V CDR1 and CDR2: MNHEY, SMNVEV (reference sequence). The CDR3 has 17 amino acids. Germline trimming cut 3 bases from V and 3 bases from J; bases unmatched to any gene: 9. CDR3 sequence (DNA): TGTGCCAGCAGTTTTGGACAGGGGGCAATAGAGTACTATGGCTACACCTTC. Translating gives CASSFGQGAIEYYGYTF.

The chain uses TRBV2 and TRBJ1-2; D may be TRBD1 (6 bases). Germline CDR1 and CDR2: SNHLY and FYNNEI. The V gene lost 10 bases and the J gene lost 4 bases, with 16 bases spanning the gap. This CDR3 comprises 13 residues. This CDR3 is CATQVQGPYGYTF. The CDR3 bases are TGTGCCACCCAAGTACAGGGTCCCTATGGCTACACCTTC.

The J gene is TRBJ1-2, the V gene TRBV6-5, with D tentatively TRBD1 (5 bases). CDR1 and CDR2 from the germline V gene are MNHEY and SVGAGI. The CDR3 consists of 15 residues. Trimming shortened V by 2 bases and J by 4 bases, and 14 bases separated the two germline ends. This CDR3 is CASSYGRGGVYGYTF. CDR3 DNA sequence: TGTGCCAGCAGTTACGGGCGAGGAGGGGTCTATGGCTACACCTTC.

Concerning this clone: At one end the junction does not follow the germline gene, possibly because of a read error. The chain links TRBV10-3 to TRBJ2-1; TRBD2 matches 10 bases. The CDR3 consists of 14 residues. Per germline, CDR1 ENHRY and CDR2 SYGVKD. Here the CDR3 reads CAITEREGYNEQFF. The CDR3 DNA sequence: TGTGCCATCACTGAGCGGGAGGGTTACAATGAGCAGTTCTTC.

V and J are TRBV5-6 and TRBJ2-1; D is undetermined. V lost 1 base and J 4 bases, leaving 12 bases between the germline ends. Germline CDR1 SGHDT, CDR2 YYEEEE. The CDR3 totals 15 residues. This CDR3 reads CASSLSDGRYNEQFF. The CDR3 DNA reads as TGTGCCAGCAGCTTGTCGGACGGTCGGTACAATGAGCAGTTCTTC.

This chain joins TRBV7-9 and TRBJ1-5, with D hard to call. Germline V lookup: CDR1 SEHNR, CDR2 FQNEAQ (reference sequence). V gave up 5 bases and J gave up 5 bases, with 7 bases separating them. This CDR3 comprises 12 residues. The CDR3 nucleotides are TGTGCCAGCAGCGTAGACTATCAGCCCCAGCATTTT. This sequence encodes CASSVDYQPQHF.

This clone turned up a few times. The chain couples TRBV15 to TRBJ1-4; 7 nucleotides match TRBD1. Per the germline V gene, CDR1 is LNHNV and CDR2 is YYDKDF (reference sequence). CDR3 length equals 15 residues. J lost 3 bases, V lost 3 bases, and 4 bases had no gene match. The CDR3 reads CATSRPGTANEKLFF. CDR3 in DNA: TGTGCCACCAGCAGGCCTGGGACAGCTAATGAAAAACTGTTTTTT.

This clone was detected only a few times. CDR3 amino acids: CASSLVIRAAEAFF. CDR3 bases: TGTGCCAGCAGCTTAGTCATCCGGGCCGCTGAAGCTTTCTTT. The chain carries TRBV7-8 and TRBJ1-1; unclear D gene. Trimming cost V 1 base and J 6 bases, with 12 bases left between them. Germline CDR1 and CDR2: SGHVS and FQNEAQ. This CDR3 is 14 amino acids long.

The CDR3, as DNA: TGTGCCAGCAGTGTGGGGGTTAGGGGTGAGCAGTTCTTC. Protein sequence: CASSVGVRGEQFF. This chain connects TRBV2 to TRBJ2-1; D assignment may be TRBD1 or TRBD2 (5 bases each). Germline V gene lookup returns CDR1 SNHLY and CDR2 FYNNEI. V was cut by 4 bases and J by 9 bases, with 13 bases left in between. The CDR3 length is 13 residues.

This chain uses TRBV6-5 with TRBJ2-3, with 9 positions matching TRBD1. Germline V gene lookup returns CDR1 MNHEY and CDR2 SVGAGI. This CDR3 spans 15 amino acids. J gave up 4 bases and V 7 bases, and 9 bases lay outside the gene matches. The CDR3 reads CASTLQGANADTQYF. The CDR3 coding sequence is TGTGCCAGCACGTTACAGGGGGCTAACGCAGATACGCAGTATTTT.

The chain recombines TRBV19 with TRBJ1-1, with D possibly TRBD1 on 6 matching bases. Deletions cut 4 bases from V and 5 bases from J, with 17 bases between. CDR1 is LNHDA and CDR2 is SQIVND in the germline V gene (reference sequence). The CDR3 loop spans 15 amino acids. The CDR3 spells CASSRVTGTGTEAFF. The CDR3, as DNA: TGTGCCAGTAGTAGAGTGACAGGTACGGGAACTGAAGCTTTCTTT. Full variable domain (outside the CDR3, taken from reference TRBV19 and TRBJ1-1): DGGITQSPKYLFRKEGQNVTLSCEQNLNHDAMYWYRQDPGQGLRLIYYSQIVNDFQKGDIAEGYSVSREKKESFPLTVTSAQKNPTAFYLCASSRVTGTGTEAFFGQGTRLTVV.

The chain links TRBV27 to TRBJ2-6; unclear D gene. This CDR3 is built from 19 residues. The V gene lost 6 bases and the J gene lost 0 bases, with 21 bases spanning the gap. The V gene's germline CDR1 is MNHEY and CDR2 SMNVEV (reference sequence). This chain's CDR3 is CASRLKPRSTTSGANVLTF. CDR3 DNA: TGTGCCAGCAGACTAAAGCCAAGGAGTACGACCTCTGGGGCCAACGTCCTGACTTTC.

In this sample, this clone turned up once. The V and J genes are TRBV14 and TRBJ2-7; the D gene is possibly TRBD1 (6 bases). CDR1 SGHDN and CDR2 FVKESK come from the germline V gene. The CDR3 contains 15 residues. V lost 4 bases to trimming and J lost 2 bases, with 15 bases between them. The CDR3 loop reads CASSPGESIPYEQYF. In nucleotides, the CDR3 is TGTGCCAGCAGCCCAGGGGAATCGATTCCCTACGAGCAGTACTTC.

V usage is TRBV3-1 (or the pseudogene TRBV3-2) and J usage is TRBJ1-5, with 10 bases fitting TRBD1. This CDR3 is built from 15 residues. The V gene's germline CDR1 is LGHDT and CDR2 YNNKEL (reference sequence). The J segment lost 6 bases and the V segment lost 2 bases, leaving 4 bases of the junction unmatched. DNA of the CDR3: TGTGCCAGCAGCCAACCCGACAGGGGGCTTCAGCCCCAGCATTTT. Its protein product is CASSQPDRGLQPQHF.

This chain joins TRBV4-3 and TRBJ2-1; 11 positions match TRBD2. The germline V gene encodes CDR1 LGHNA and CDR2 YSLEER. This CDR3 region has 17 residues. The ends lost 3 bases at V and 0 bases at J; junction bases unmatched: 4. The CDR3 region has the DNA TGCGCCAGCAGCCACCTGGGACTAGCGGACTCCTACAATGAGCAGTTCTTC. Its protein is CASSHLGLADSYNEQFF.

The rearrangement joins TRBV18 to TRBJ1-4; 8 positions match TRBD1. This CDR3 region has 14 residues. Per germline, CDR1 KGHSH and CDR2 LQKENI. V lost 3 bases and J lost 8; bases outside the gene matches: 5. This CDR3 reads CASSPGTGGEKLFF. CDR3 bases: TGTGCCAGCTCACCCGGGACAGGAGGGGAAAAACTGTTTTTT.